The 31 T cell receptor beta chains below come from one sample, sequenced in a study of blood T cell repertoires in COVID-19. The table came from immunoSEQ multiplex PCR; TCRdb's copy has only in-frame clones and leaves some out. The profile shows roughly 180,000 clones, more than 75% of them singletons. The sequenced sample consisted of peripheral blood. The receptors derive from a woman between 45 and 65 years old with active or convalescent COVID-19.

V and J are TRBV7-2 and TRBJ2-7, with D perhaps matching TRBD2 (5 bases). V was shortened by 5 bases and J by 6 bases, with 14 bases between the two germline ends. Germline lookup yields CDR1 SGHTA and CDR2 FQGNSA. This CDR3 is 13 amino acids long. The CDR3: CASSRTWVSEQYF. The CDR3 coding sequence is TGTGCCAGCAGCCGGACTTGGGTGAGCGAGCAGTACTTC.

J is TRBJ2-4 and V is TRBV28; 10 bases line up with TRBD2. This CDR3 is built from 14 residues. The germline CDR1 and CDR2 sequences are MDHEN and SYDVKM. The V segment lost 10 bases and the J segment 7 bases; nucleotides outside the gene matches: 10. CDR3 in DNA: TGTGCCACCCAGGGAGCGGGAGGGAGGAACATTCAGTACTTC. Amino acid sequence: CATQGAGGRNIQYF.

The chain employs TRBV5-1 and TRBJ2-3; the D is unclear. Looked up from germline, CDR1 is SGHRS and CDR2 is YFSETQ. Trimming removed 0 bases from V and 5 bases from J, with 13 bases in between. The CDR3 runs 15 residues. CDR3 nucleotide sequence: TGCGCCAGCAGCTTGGAGCGTTCGTCGCGAGATACGCAGTATTTT. Translated: CASSLERSSRDTQYF.

This clone was observed once. The rearrangement joins TRBV6-2 or TRBV6-3 to TRBJ2-7, with 11 bases identical to TRBD2. The CDR3 contains 16 residues. The germline V gene has CDR1 MNHEY and CDR2 SVGEGT. Unmatched junction bases numbered 1, after V lost 0 bases and J lost 0 bases. CDR3 sequence reads: CASSYSSGGASYEQYF. For the CDR3, the DNA is TGTGCCAGCAGTTACTCTAGCGGGGGGGCCTCCTACGAGCAGTACTTC.

V is TRBV19 and J is TRBJ1-1, with no clear D. CDR3 size: 13 residues. V dropped 3 bases and J dropped 4 bases, with 9 bases sitting between them. Germline CDR1 is LNHDA and CDR2 is SQIVND (reference sequence). CDR3 sequence (DNA): TGTGCCAGTAGTATCCCGTTTCCCACTGAAGCTTTCTTT. This translates into CASSIPFPTEAFF.

The V gene is TRBV5-1, the J gene TRBJ2-1, with a possible D match to TRBD2 (6 bases). Trimming took 0 bases from V and 0 from J, leaving 7 bases between them. Germline lookup yields CDR1 SGHRS and CDR2 YFSETQ. The CDR3 extends over 15 amino acids. CDR3 DNA sequence: TGCGCCAGCAGCTTGGACGGGAGCTCCTACAATGAGCAGTTCTTC. Its protein is CASSLDGSSYNEQFF.

This clone was found once. The rearrangement links TRBV19 to TRBJ2-7; 11 nucleotides agree with TRBD2. CDR3 size: 15 residues. CDR1 LNHDA and CDR2 SQIVND come from the germline V gene (reference sequence). V lost 7 bases to trimming and J lost 6 bases; unmatched junction nucleotides: 11. The CDR3 sequence is CASISGSGRAGEQYF. CDR3 nucleotides: TGTGCCAGTATTTCGGGTAGCGGGAGGGCGGGCGAGCAGTACTTC.

The rearrangement uses TRBV5-8 and TRBJ1-4; 9 nucleotides match TRBD1. Germline-derived CDR1 and CDR2 are SGHTS and YDEGEE. The junction had 8 bases not matched to a gene; V was cut back by 0 bases and J by 8 bases. The CDR3 has 16 residues. CDR3 bases: TGTGCCAGCAGCTTGGATTTCGGGACAGGGTACGAAAAACTGTTTTTT. Its translation: CASSLDFGTGYEKLFF.

This clone was counted between two and nine times. The rearrangement links TRBV5-1 to TRBJ1-1, with D unresolved. Germline CDR1 SGHRS, CDR2 YFSETQ. V dropped 1 base and J dropped 5 bases, with 15 bases sitting between them. This CDR3 contains 15 residues. This chain's CDR3 is CASSLTENTGTEAFF. CDR3 DNA sequence: TGCGCCAGCAGCTTGACGGAAAACACGGGGACTGAAGCTTTCTTT. The whole variable domain, remainder taken from reference TRBV5-1 and TRBJ1-1, is KAGVTQTPRYLIKTRGQQVTLSCSPISGHRSVSWYQQTPGQGLQFLFEYFSETQRNKGNFPGRFSGRQFSNSRSEMNVSTLELGDSALYLCASSLTENTGTEAFFGQGTRLTVV.

V is TRBV5-4 and J is TRBJ1-1; 8 bases map to TRBD1. Germline loops: CDR1 SGHNT, CDR2 YYREEE (reference sequence). The length of the CDR3 is 14 residues. The V segment lost 4 bases and the J segment 6 bases; nucleotides outside the gene matches: 8. The CDR3 nucleotides are TGTGCCAGCAGCGCGACAGGGGCGCATCCTGAAGCTTTCTTT. Protein sequence: CASSATGAHPEAFF.

J is TRBJ1-3 and V is TRBV7-9; 8 nucleotides match TRBD1. This CDR3 is 16 amino acids long. Trimming at V came to 3 bases and at J to 1 base, leaving 5 bases not matched to a gene. Germline loops: CDR1 SEHNR, CDR2 FQNEAQ (reference sequence). The CDR3 sequence: CASSLTGVVSGNTIYF. CDR3 bases: TGTGCCAGCAGCTTGACAGGGGTCGTTTCTGGAAACACCATATATTTT.

The rearrangement links TRBV11-3 to TRBJ2-3; no clear D. The CDR3 runs to 12 residues. Germline assignment: CDR1 SGHNT and CDR2 YENEEA. Trimming took off 0 bases at V and 7 bases at J, with 5 bases between the two ends. The CDR3 region has the DNA TGTGCCAGCAGCTTAGATAGATATACGCAGTATTTT. The encoded protein is CASSLDRYTQYF.

The chain carries TRBV21-1 and TRBJ2-7; the table assigns TRBD1, which was not confirmed against the DNA. TRBV21-1 is termed a pseudogene. This CDR3 has 15 residues. This chain's CDR3 is CASSNGTGGPYEQYF. Written as DNA, the CDR3 is TGTGCCAGCAGCAATGGGACAGGGGGCCCTTACGAGCAGTACTTC.

The gene calls are TRBV7-2 and TRBJ2-1; TRBD2 matches at 10 bases. Trimming removed 4 bases from V and 2 bases from J; junction bases left unmatched: 8. This CDR3 region has 17 residues. Germline V gene sequence: CDR1 SGHTA, CDR2 FQGNSA. CDR3 protein: CASSSDLGLAPYNEQFF. DNA of the CDR3: TGTGCCAGCAGCTCCGACCTGGGACTAGCGCCCTACAATGAGCAGTTCTTC.

The rearrangement joins TRBV10-1 to TRBJ1-1; 7 bases fit TRBD1. The ends lost 6 bases at V and 6 bases at J; junction bases unmatched: 19. CDR1 and CDR2 from the germline V gene are WNHNN and SYGVQD (reference sequence). The CDR3 length is 17 residues. In nucleotides, the CDR3 is TGCGCCAGCAGGAAGACAGGGAATGAGGGGAAAAGTTCTGAAGCTTTCTTT. Its translation: CASRKTGNEGKSSEAFF.

The chain combines TRBV6-5 with TRBJ1-6; D is uncertain. This CDR3 region has 13 residues. V was cut by 6 bases and J by 6 bases, with 9 bases left in between. Looked up from germline, CDR1 is MNHEY and CDR2 is SVGAGI. The CDR3 bases are TGTGCCAGCAGCGCCGAGGGTAATTCACCCCTCCACTTT. Amino acid sequence: CASSAEGNSPLHF.

The chain is built from TRBV30 and TRBJ2-1; D unclear. The CDR3 sequence is 13 residues long. V shed 1 base and J shed 4 bases, with 8 bases lying between them. Germline lookup yields CDR1 GTSNPN and CDR2 SVGIG (reference sequence). CDR3: CAWSADRYNEQFF. CDR3 in DNA: TGTGCCTGGAGTGCTGATAGATACAATGAGCAGTTCTTC. Complete variable domain (other parts from reference TRBV30 and TRBJ2-1): SQTIHQWPATLVQPVGSPLSLECTVEGTSNPNLYWYRQAAGRGLQLLFYSVGIGQISSEVPQNLSASRPQDRQFILSSKKLLLSDSGFYLCAWSADRYNEQFFGPGTRLTVL.

The V gene is TRBV4-3, the J gene TRBJ1-1; 7 bases map to TRBD1. The CDR3 has 16 amino acids. J lost 1 base, V lost 3 bases, and 8 bases had no gene match. Germline loops: CDR1 LGHNA, CDR2 YSLEER. This chain's CDR3 is CASSQEHRGWNTEAFF. CDR3 nucleotides: TGCGCCAGCAGCCAGGAACACAGGGGTTGGAACACTGAAGCTTTCTTT.

The CDR3 loop reads CASSLSQGARGYTF. CDR3 bases: TGTGCCAGCAGCTTATCACAGGGCGCCAGGGGCTACACCTTC. This rearrangement joins TRBV7-2 to TRBJ1-2; D possibly corresponds to TRBD1 (6 bases). The germline gives CDR1 SGHTA, CDR2 FQGNSA. V lost 2 bases to trimming and J lost 8 bases, with 15 bases between them. The CDR3 contains 14 residues.

This chain joins TRBV4-3 and TRBJ2-7, with 10 bases lining up with TRBD2. J was trimmed by 1 base and V by 1 base; bases with no gene match: 10. CDR3 length: 18 residues. Per the germline V gene, CDR1 is LGHNA and CDR2 is YSLEER. CDR3 protein: CASSQGWMELAGSYEQYF. DNA for the CDR3: TGCGCCAGCAGCCAAGGGTGGATGGAACTAGCGGGGTCCTACGAGCAGTACTTC.

J is TRBJ2-3 and V is TRBV4-3; 12 positions match TRBD2. Trimming removed 0 bases from V and 7 bases from J; junction bases left unmatched: 8. The CDR3 spans 17 residues. CDR1 is LGHNA and CDR2 is YSLEER in the germline V gene. CDR3 region: CASSQDGLAGGRNTQYF. DNA of the CDR3: TGCGCCAGCAGCCAAGATGGCCTAGCGGGGGGGCGGAATACGCAGTATTTT.

This clone has only a few counts. This sequence joins TRBV28 and TRBJ2-7, with a weak D call TRBD2 (6 bases). CDR3 length equals 14 residues. Germline-derived CDR1 and CDR2 are MDHEN and SYDVKM. Deletions cut 7 bases from V and 0 bases from J, with 13 bases between. The CDR3 sequence: CASKLGGSSYEQYF. CDR3 in DNA: TGTGCCAGCAAACTCGGGGGTAGCTCCTACGAGCAGTACTTC.

V is TRBV5-1 and J is TRBJ1-1; maybe TRBD1 (5 bases). The length of the CDR3 is 15 residues. V was pared by 2 bases and J by 4 bases, with 15 bases between. In germline, CDR1 is SGHRS, CDR2 YFSETQ. DNA of the CDR3: TGCGCCAGCAGCTTCTCCCATGGGGGGAGCACTGAAGCTTTCTTT. Amino acids: CASSFSHGGSTEAFF.

This chain links TRBV6-5 with TRBJ2-7; a weak D match, TRBD1 (6 bases). Germline lookup yields CDR1 MNHEY and CDR2 SVGAGI. The CDR3 totals 14 residues. V lost 2 bases to trimming and J lost 3 bases, with 11 bases between them. CDR3 DNA: TGTGCCAGCAGTTACAGGGGGAGAGGCTACGAGCAGTACTTC. Amino acids: CASSYRGRGYEQYF.

DNA of the CDR3: TGCGCCAGCAGCTTGGGTGGCAGGGCAGGCTATGGCTACACCTTC. This translates into CASSLGGRAGYGYTF. The rearrangement links TRBV5-1 to TRBJ1-2; TRBD1 might be the D (5 bases). The CDR3 has 15 residues. V was cut by 0 bases and J by 4 bases, with 13 bases left in between. CDR1 SGHRS and CDR2 YFSETQ come from the germline V gene.

This chain uses TRBV30 with TRBJ2-3, with 10 bases lining up with TRBD2. V trimming: 3 bases; J trimming: 0 bases; junction bases outside the gene matches: 3. This CDR3 is 15 amino acids long. CDR1 and CDR2 (germline): GTSNPN, SVGIG (reference sequence). The CDR3 coding sequence is TGTGCCTGGAGCGCGACTAGCGGGAGCACAGATACGCAGTATTTT. It specifies CAWSATSGSTDTQYF.

The chain carries TRBV4-3 and TRBJ1-4; D is uncertain. This CDR3 has 13 amino acids. V gave up 0 bases and J gave up 8 bases, with 7 bases separating them. In germline, CDR1 is LGHNA, CDR2 YSLEER. Written as DNA, the CDR3 is TGCGCCAGCAGCCAAGAACGGTGGGAAAAACTGTTTTTT. This translates into CASSQERWEKLFF.

The J gene is TRBJ1-1, the V gene TRBV9, with 10 nucleotides matching TRBD1. The V gene end was trimmed by 0 bases and the J gene end by 0 bases; junction bases not matched to a gene: 2. CDR1 is SGDLS, CDR2 YYNGEE, per germline. This CDR3 contains 16 residues. This CDR3 reads CASSVGDRGMNTEAFF. The CDR3 DNA reads TGTGCCAGCAGCGTAGGGGACAGGGGAATGAACACTGAAGCTTTCTTT.

V usage is TRBV7-9 and J usage is TRBJ1-2, with 9 nucleotides matching TRBD1. This CDR3 contains 13 residues. Per germline, CDR1 SEHNR and CDR2 FQNEAQ (reference sequence). V lost 4 bases to trimming and J lost 6 bases; unmatched junction nucleotides: 3. CDR3 DNA: TGTGCCAGCAGCTCCAGGACAGGGGATGGCTACACCTTC. Translated, it gives CASSSRTGDGYTF.

The genes are TRBV19 and TRBJ1-5, with D unresolved. Trimming shortened V by 5 bases and J by 7 bases, and 15 bases separated the two germline ends. CDR3 length: 14 amino acids. Germline CDR1 and CDR2: LNHDA and SQIVND (reference sequence). CDR3 residues: CASSQSGAEQPQHF. CDR3 DNA: TGTGCCAGTAGTCAATCCGGAGCTGAACAGCCCCAGCATTTT. Full variable domain (missing parts from reference TRBV19 and TRBJ1-5): DGGITQSPKYLFRKEGQNVTLSCEQNLNHDAMYWYRQDPGQGLRLIYYSQIVNDFQKGDIAEGYSVSREKKESFPLTVTSAQKNPTAFYLCASSQSGAEQPQHFGDGTRLSIL.

This clone was seen just once. V gene TRBV27 combines with J gene TRBJ1-2; 10 bases line up with TRBD1. There are 12 residues in the CDR3. Germline V lookup: CDR1 MNHEY, CDR2 SMNVEV (reference sequence). With 5 bases clipped from V and 8 bases from J, the junction kept 2 bases outside the gene matches. The CDR3 protein is CASSDRGLGYTF. The CDR3 coding sequence is TGTGCCAGCAGTGACAGGGGGCTGGGCTACACCTTC.